The clone carrying this T cell receptor (beta chain) was counted many times. The sample comes from a study of T-cell reconstitution after alpha-beta-depleted transplantation in children. As it was prepared, the TCRbeta library received unique molecular identifiers. TCRdb recomputed calls from the PCR reads with MiXCR, one row per CDR3 protein. The data contain about 460,000 distinct CDR3 sequences, about 11% of them seen just once; the ten biggest clones take up around 2%. V lost 4 bases and J lost 5; bases outside the gene matches: 11. Germline lookup yields CDR1 SGHKS and CDR2 YYEKEE (reference sequence). The length of the CDR3 is 15 residues.

The TCR sequence derives from a child between 2 and 9 years old with inherited bone marrow failure, due to receive a stem cell transplant. Sequences were derived from PBMCs, sampled before TCRalphabeta/CD19-depleted stem cell transplant. The gene calls are TRBV5-5 and TRBJ2-7; TRBD1 matches 8 bases. The CDR3 spells CASSDQTGAPNEQYF. The DNA for the CDR3 is TGTGCCAGCAGCGACCAGACAGGGGCGCCCAACGAGCAGTACTTC.